This entry describes one TCR beta chain. Profiled with immunoSEQ multiplex PCR; TCRdb holds only in-frame clones, not every one. The table records 40,000 to 45,000 clones, approximately 70% of them present only once. This specimen comes from a study of control samples from healthy donors and cancer patients. The germline V and J ends were trimmed by 2 bases and 4 bases, with 12 bases remaining between them. Germline V gene lookup returns CDR1 MGHRA and CDR2 YSYEKL. This CDR3 has 15 amino acids. J is TRBJ2-1 and V is TRBV4-1; no firm D call. The sample was formalin-fixed, paraffin-embedded tissue. The receptor was derived from a male donor with melanoma. CDR3 protein: CASSQYVGRYNEQFF. CDR3 in DNA: TGCGCCAGCAGCCAATACGTGGGCAGATACAATGAGCAGTTCTTC.